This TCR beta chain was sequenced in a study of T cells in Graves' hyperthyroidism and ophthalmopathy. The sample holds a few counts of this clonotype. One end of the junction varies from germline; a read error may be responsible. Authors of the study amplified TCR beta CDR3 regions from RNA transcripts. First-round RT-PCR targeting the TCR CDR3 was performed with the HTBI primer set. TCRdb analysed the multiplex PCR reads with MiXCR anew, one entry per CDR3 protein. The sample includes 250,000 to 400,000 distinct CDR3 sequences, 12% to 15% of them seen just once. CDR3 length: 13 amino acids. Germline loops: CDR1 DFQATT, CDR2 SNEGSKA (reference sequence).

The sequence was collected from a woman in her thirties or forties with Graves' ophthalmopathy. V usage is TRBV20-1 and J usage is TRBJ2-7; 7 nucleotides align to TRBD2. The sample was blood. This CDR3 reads CSASRLAPYEQYF. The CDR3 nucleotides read TGCAGCGCTAGCCGACTAGCCCCCTACGAGCAGTACTTC.